This TCR beta chain was sequenced for a study of blood T cell repertoires in COVID-19. In the study overall: COVID-19 samples, acute and convalescent, were from the United States, Italy and Spain. The analysed material was cDNA or gDNA that came from T cells, B-cell-depleted T cells, or PBMCs.

In the original analysis: Amplification from reference gene primers served as the basis for estimated nucleated cell counts. Measured with immunoSEQ multiplex PCR; TCRdb has only the in-frame clones, and not every one. For V, J and clone size, that table is used; D and trimming come from the DNA. The profile shows hundreds of thousands of clones, roughly 79% of them singletons. After removal of 1 base from V and 8 bases from J, the junction contained 8 bases not matched to a gene. The CDR3 loop spans 14 amino acids. The germline CDR1 and CDR2 sequences are SGHDT and YYEEEE. Seattle cases were enrolled at active infection and followed longitudinally. This clone showed up just a few times.

Material for sequencing was peripheral blood. The clonotype comes from a woman aged 80 or older with COVID-19, enrolled during active disease. The V gene is TRBV5-6, the J gene TRBJ1-2; TRBD1 matches at 7 bases. CDR3 loop: CASSLLQGRRGYTF. CDR3 coding DNA: TGTGCCAGCAGCTTGTTACAGGGGCGTCGGGGCTACACCTTC.